This T cell receptor (beta chain) was profiled in a study of T cells in Graves' hyperthyroidism and ophthalmopathy. Authors of the study amplified TCR beta CDR3 regions from RNA transcripts. First-round RT-PCR with HTBI primers amplified the TCR CDR3 region. A single record per CDR3 protein comes from TCRdb applying MiXCR to the multiplex PCR reads. Of about 420,000 distinct CDR3 sequences listed, roughly 15% are singletons. This clonotype was seen at least ten times. Trimming took 2 bases from V and 8 from J; bases not matched to a gene: 5. CDR3 length: 14 residues. The V gene's germline CDR1 is MNHEY and CDR2 SMNVEV (reference sequence).

Sequenced sample: blood. The chain recombines TRBV27 with TRBJ2-1, with TRBD2 identical over 8 bases. This sequence was found in a woman between 18 and 29 years old with Graves' hyperthyroidism. This CDR3 reads CASSLTGGNDEQFF. Written as DNA, the CDR3 is TGTGCCAGCAGTTTAACGGGAGGGAATGATGAGCAGTTCTTC.